Listed below are T cell receptor beta chains from one sample, sequenced in a study of T-cell reconstitution after alpha-beta-depleted transplantation in children. MiXCR, run by TCRdb on the PCR reads, gives a single entry per CDR3 protein. The sample carries 100,000 to 120,000 distinct CDR3 sequences, over 9% recorded once. Here the sequenced sample was PBMCs from the stem cell graft donor, taken from the stem cell graft. The receptor source for this set is a human donor who donated a stem cell graft to a child with acute lymphoblastic leukemia. The CDR3 runs from the conserved cysteine through the conserved F or W. The order of the fields is V gene, J gene, clone size, D gene, CDR3 DNA, CDR3 protein. D genes are given only for firm matches. Clone size is stated in some rows and not others, as once, few, many or a class when expanded.

v_call: TRBV7-4
j_call: TRBJ2-7
clone_size: -
d_call: TRBD2
cdr3_nt: TGTGCCTGCTCCCAAGCGCCCCCTGGGGCTAGCGGGTTCTACGAGCAGTACTTC
cdr3_aa: CACSQAPPGASGFYEQYF

v_call: TRBV11-2
j_call: TRBJ2-2
clone_size: many
d_call: TRBD2
cdr3_nt: TGTGCCAGCAGCCCGGGACTAGCGAACATGAGGGAGCTGTTTTTT
cdr3_aa: CASSPGLANMRELFF

v_call: TRBV5-1
j_call: TRBJ1-1
clone_size: many
d_call: TRBD1
cdr3_nt: TGCGCCAGCAGCTTTCAGGGACAGACTGAAGCTTTCTTT
cdr3_aa: CASSFQGQTEAFF

v_call: TRBV5-1
j_call: TRBJ2-7
clone_size: many
d_call: -
cdr3_nt: TGCGCCAGCAGCTCACCATACCGGGACAAACAGTACTTC
cdr3_aa: CASSSPYRDKQYF

v_call: TRBV30
j_call: TRBJ1-3
clone_size: -
d_call: TRBD1
cdr3_nt: TGTGCCTGGAGTTGGGACAGCTCTGGAAACACCATATATTTT
cdr3_aa: CAWSWDSSGNTIYF

v_call: TRBV30
j_call: TRBJ1-4
clone_size: -
d_call: -
cdr3_nt: TGTGCCTGGAGTGGGGCATTAAGGGATGAAAAACTGTTTTTT
cdr3_aa: CAWSGALRDEKLFF

v_call: TRBV9
j_call: TRBJ2-7
clone_size: many
d_call: TRBD2
cdr3_nt: TGTGCCAGCAGCGTAGGAGGACTAGCGATCCCCTACGAGCAGTACTTC
cdr3_aa: CASSVGGLAIPYEQYF

v_call: TRBV28
j_call: TRBJ2-7
clone_size: few
d_call: TRBD1
cdr3_nt: TGTGCCAGCAGTGAGTGGGACAGAACCTACGAGCAGTACTTC
cdr3_aa: CASSEWDRTYEQYF

v_call: TRBV12-3/TRBV12-4
j_call: TRBJ2-3
clone_size: many
d_call: TRBD2
cdr3_nt: TGTGCCAGCAGTTCGGGACCGGGACTAGCGGGGGGAACAGATACGCAGTATTTT
cdr3_aa: CASSSGPGLAGGTDTQYF

v_call: TRBV5-1
j_call: TRBJ2-5
clone_size: medium-sized
d_call: -
cdr3_nt: TGCGCCAGCAGCCAATCCTCAAGTGAGAACTGGGGAGAGACCCAGTACTTC
cdr3_aa: CASSQSSSENWGETQYF

v_call: TRBV7-2
j_call: TRBJ2-6
clone_size: many
d_call: -
cdr3_nt: TGTGCCAGCAGCTTAGCGTTTGCTACGTGGCGGGCCAACGTCCTGACTTTC
cdr3_aa: CASSLAFATWRANVLTF

v_call: TRBV27
j_call: TRBJ2-7
clone_size: many
d_call: -
cdr3_nt: TGTGCCAGCAGTTTCTCGCTAGACGGCTACGAGCAGTACTTC
cdr3_aa: CASSFSLDGYEQYF

v_call: TRBV7-6
j_call: TRBJ2-5
clone_size: -
d_call: TRBD1
cdr3_nt: TGTGCCACCCGACAGGGGGCATCCGAGACCCAGTACTTC
cdr3_aa: CATRQGASETQYF

v_call: TRBV5-1
j_call: TRBJ1-4
clone_size: many
d_call: -
cdr3_nt: TGCGCCAGCAGCTTTGGGACGGGGACCCGGAGTAATGAAAAACTGTTTTTT
cdr3_aa: CASSFGTGTRSNEKLFF

v_call: TRBV24-1
j_call: TRBJ2-3
clone_size: many
d_call: TRBD2
cdr3_nt: TGTGCCACCAGTGACCGGACTAGTTTCACAGATACGCAGTATTTT
cdr3_aa: CATSDRTSFTDTQYF

v_call: TRBV29-1
j_call: TRBJ1-2
clone_size: many
d_call: -
cdr3_nt: TGCAGCGTTGATAGGGGAGGAAACTATGGCTACACCTTC
cdr3_aa: CSVDRGGNYGYTF

v_call: TRBV12-3/TRBV12-4
j_call: TRBJ1-1
clone_size: many
d_call: -
cdr3_nt: TGTGCCAGCAAGCAGGTAAACATGAACACTGAAGCTTTCTTT
cdr3_aa: CASKQVNMNTEAFF

v_call: TRBV7-2
j_call: TRBJ1-4
clone_size: many
d_call: -
cdr3_nt: TGTGCCAGCAGCTTAGGGGGGACTAATGAAAAACTGTTTTTT
cdr3_aa: CASSLGGTNEKLFF

v_call: TRBV29-1
j_call: TRBJ1-2
clone_size: many
d_call: TRBD1
cdr3_nt: TGCAGCGTTGAAGGGGGGACAGGGTCCAACTATGGCTACACCTTC
cdr3_aa: CSVEGGTGSNYGYTF

v_call: TRBV20-1
j_call: TRBJ2-7
clone_size: -
d_call: TRBD1
cdr3_nt: TGCTGTGCCACCCAGCGGACAGGAAGCCTAGGATCCTACGAGCAGTACTTC
cdr3_aa: CCATQRTGSLGSYEQYF

v_call: TRBV6-5
j_call: TRBJ1-1
clone_size: many
d_call: TRBD1
cdr3_nt: TGTGCCAGCAGTTTTACAGGGGGCTTCACTGAAGCTTTCTTT
cdr3_aa: CASSFTGGFTEAFF

v_call: TRBV5-1
j_call: TRBJ2-7
clone_size: few
d_call: TRBD1
cdr3_nt: TGCGCCAGCCGAGACAGGGGGCCATACGAGCAGTACTTC
cdr3_aa: CASRDRGPYEQYF

v_call: TRBV9
j_call: TRBJ1-3
clone_size: many
d_call: -
cdr3_nt: TGTGCCAGCAGCGTAGGCAGCTCTGGAAACACCATATATTTT
cdr3_aa: CASSVGSSGNTIYF

v_call: TRBV6-1
j_call: TRBJ2-5
clone_size: many
d_call: TRBD1
cdr3_nt: TGTGCCAGCAGTGAAGCGACAGGGTATAGAGAGACCCAGTACTTC
cdr3_aa: CASSEATGYRETQYF

v_call: TRBV15
j_call: TRBJ2-1
clone_size: many
d_call: -
cdr3_nt: TGTGCCACCAGCAGAGATCTAGGGACAAGCAATGAGCAGTTCTTC
cdr3_aa: CATSRDLGTSNEQFF

v_call: TRBV27
j_call: TRBJ1-2
clone_size: -
d_call: -
cdr3_nt: TGTGCCAGCAGTTCTTACAGCCTATATGGCTACACCTTC
cdr3_aa: CASSSYSLYGYTF

v_call: TRBV12-3/TRBV12-4
j_call: TRBJ1-5
clone_size: many
d_call: -
cdr3_nt: TGTGCCAGCAGTTTATTCAGGGGTGATCAGCCCCAGCATTTT
cdr3_aa: CASSLFRGDQPQHF

v_call: TRBV7-9
j_call: TRBJ1-2
clone_size: many
d_call: TRBD1
cdr3_nt: TGTGCCAGCAGCCACGGGACAGGGGGCGACTATGGCTACACCTTC
cdr3_aa: CASSHGTGGDYGYTF

v_call: TRBV20-1
j_call: TRBJ1-5
clone_size: many
d_call: TRBD1
cdr3_nt: TGCAGTGCTCAGTTGCCGGGACAGGGAACCGTGGGCAATCAGCCCCAGCATTTT
cdr3_aa: CSAQLPGQGTVGNQPQHF

v_call: TRBV20-1
j_call: TRBJ2-4
clone_size: many
d_call: -
cdr3_nt: TGCAGTGCTAGAGATCAGCAGGCAACCACCTCGGACATTCAGTACTTC
cdr3_aa: CSARDQQATTSDIQYF

v_call: TRBV28
j_call: TRBJ1-5
clone_size: -
d_call: -
cdr3_nt: TGTGCCAGCATTATCGGTGGGGCGGAGGGACACCCTGGCAATCAGCCCCAGCATTTT
cdr3_aa: CASIIGGAEGHPGNQPQHF

v_call: TRBV19
j_call: TRBJ2-2
clone_size: many
d_call: -
cdr3_nt: TGTGCCAGTATACCCAGGGCCGGGGAGCTGTTTTTT
cdr3_aa: CASIPRAGELFF

v_call: TRBV7-9
j_call: TRBJ1-1
clone_size: many
d_call: -
cdr3_nt: TGTGCCAGCAGCTTTGACGGGAAGAACACTGAAGCTTTCTTT
cdr3_aa: CASSFDGKNTEAFF

v_call: TRBV3-1
j_call: TRBJ2-3
clone_size: -
d_call: -
cdr3_nt: TGTGCCAGCAGCCAAGAGGGGCCGGGGGATAGCACAGATACGCAGTATTTT
cdr3_aa: CASSQEGPGDSTDTQYF

v_call: TRBV6-2/TRBV6-3
j_call: TRBJ1-1
clone_size: few
d_call: TRBD1
cdr3_nt: TGTGCCAGCAGTCCCTCTAGACAGGGGGGAACTGAAGCTTTCTTT
cdr3_aa: CASSPSRQGGTEAFF

v_call: TRBV20-1
j_call: TRBJ2-3
clone_size: many
d_call: -
cdr3_nt: TGCAGTGCTCTGTCTAGCGACACAGATACGCAGTATTTT
cdr3_aa: CSALSSDTDTQYF

v_call: TRBV9
j_call: TRBJ1-4
clone_size: many
d_call: TRBD1
cdr3_nt: TGTGCCAGCAGCGGCAGACAGGGGATTGAAAAACTGTTTTTT
cdr3_aa: CASSGRQGIEKLFF

v_call: TRBV12-3/TRBV12-4
j_call: TRBJ1-5
clone_size: many
d_call: TRBD1
cdr3_nt: TGTGCCAGCAGTTTAGGGACAGGGGTTAGCAATCAGCCCCAGCATTTT
cdr3_aa: CASSLGTGVSNQPQHF

v_call: TRBV20-1
j_call: TRBJ2-5
clone_size: many
d_call: -
cdr3_nt: TGCAGTGCTAGAGGTCCAGGTCCGGAGACCCAGTACTTC
cdr3_aa: CSARGPGPETQYF

v_call: TRBV20-1
j_call: TRBJ2-1
clone_size: many
d_call: -
cdr3_nt: TGCAGTGCCCATGGGGCTAGGGGAGACAATGAGCAGTTCTTC
cdr3_aa: CSAHGARGDNEQFF

v_call: TRBV6-1
j_call: TRBJ2-7
clone_size: many
d_call: -
cdr3_nt: TGTGCCAGCACCGTATCAGGTTTGACCTACGAGCAGTACTTC
cdr3_aa: CASTVSGLTYEQYF

v_call: TRBV29-1
j_call: TRBJ2-5
clone_size: many
d_call: TRBD1
cdr3_nt: TGCAGCGTTGACTATTCGACAGGGAAGGCTCGGGAGACCCAGTACTTC
cdr3_aa: CSVDYSTGKARETQYF

v_call: TRBV12-3/TRBV12-4
j_call: TRBJ1-3
clone_size: many
d_call: TRBD1
cdr3_nt: TGTGCCAGCAGTCCGCGACAGGGATCCGGAAACACCATATATTTT
cdr3_aa: CASSPRQGSGNTIYF

v_call: TRBV12-3/TRBV12-4
j_call: TRBJ1-3
clone_size: many
d_call: -
cdr3_nt: TGTGCCAGCAGTCCTCGGGAGGATGGAAACACCATATATTTT
cdr3_aa: CASSPREDGNTIYF

v_call: TRBV19
j_call: TRBJ1-1
clone_size: many
d_call: -
cdr3_nt: TGTGCCAGTAGTACCCCCGACAGGTCCGAAGCTTTCTTT
cdr3_aa: CASSTPDRSEAFF

v_call: TRBV7-7
j_call: TRBJ2-2
clone_size: many
d_call: -
cdr3_nt: TGTGCTAGCAGCCCCCTAGACGGGGGGCGGAACACCGGGGAGCTGTTTTTT
cdr3_aa: CASSPLDGGRNTGELFF

v_call: TRBV5-1
j_call: TRBJ1-1
clone_size: many
d_call: TRBD1
cdr3_nt: TGCGCCAGCCGAGTACAGGGGGCGTATGATGAAGCTTTCTTT
cdr3_aa: CASRVQGAYDEAFF

v_call: TRBV4-3
j_call: TRBJ1-1
clone_size: many
d_call: -
cdr3_nt: TGCGCCAGCAGCCAAGGGGCCAATGAAGCTTTCTTT
cdr3_aa: CASSQGANEAFF

v_call: TRBV12-3/TRBV12-4
j_call: TRBJ1-2
clone_size: many
d_call: TRBD1
cdr3_nt: TGTGCCAGCAGTTTTGAGCAGACAGGGGTTTACTATGGCTACACCTTC
cdr3_aa: CASSFEQTGVYYGYTF

v_call: TRBV28
j_call: TRBJ1-2
clone_size: -
d_call: -
cdr3_nt: TGTGCCAGCAGTTTTCGGAAGACGGACGGCTACACCTTC
cdr3_aa: CASSFRKTDGYTF

v_call: TRBV5-1
j_call: TRBJ2-7
clone_size: many
d_call: -
cdr3_nt: TGCGCCAGCAGCTTGGACCGCGTGGGAATTGGGTACGAGCAGTACTTC
cdr3_aa: CASSLDRVGIGYEQYF